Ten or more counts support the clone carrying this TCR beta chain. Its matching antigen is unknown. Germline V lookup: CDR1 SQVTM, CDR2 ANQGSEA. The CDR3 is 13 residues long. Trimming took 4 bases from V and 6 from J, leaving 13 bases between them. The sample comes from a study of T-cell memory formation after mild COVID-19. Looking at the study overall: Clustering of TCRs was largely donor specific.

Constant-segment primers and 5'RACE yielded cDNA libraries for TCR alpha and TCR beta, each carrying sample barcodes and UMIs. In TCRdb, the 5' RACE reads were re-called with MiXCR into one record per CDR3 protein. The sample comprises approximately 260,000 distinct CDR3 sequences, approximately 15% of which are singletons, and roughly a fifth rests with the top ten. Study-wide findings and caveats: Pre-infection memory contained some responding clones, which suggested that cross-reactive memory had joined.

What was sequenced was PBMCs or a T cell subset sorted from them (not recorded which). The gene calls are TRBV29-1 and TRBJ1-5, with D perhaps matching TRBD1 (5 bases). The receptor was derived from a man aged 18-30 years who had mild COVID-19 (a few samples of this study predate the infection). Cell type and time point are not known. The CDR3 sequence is CSVGGIGGQPQHF. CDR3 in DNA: TGCAGCGTTGGTGGGATTGGGGGTCAGCCCCAGCATTTT. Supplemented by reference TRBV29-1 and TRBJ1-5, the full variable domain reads SAVISQKPSRDICQRGTSLTIQCQVDSQVTMMFWYRQQPGQSLTLIATANQGSEATYESGFVIDKFPISRPNLTFSTLTVSNMSPEDSSIYLCSVGGIGGQPQHFGDGTRLSIL.